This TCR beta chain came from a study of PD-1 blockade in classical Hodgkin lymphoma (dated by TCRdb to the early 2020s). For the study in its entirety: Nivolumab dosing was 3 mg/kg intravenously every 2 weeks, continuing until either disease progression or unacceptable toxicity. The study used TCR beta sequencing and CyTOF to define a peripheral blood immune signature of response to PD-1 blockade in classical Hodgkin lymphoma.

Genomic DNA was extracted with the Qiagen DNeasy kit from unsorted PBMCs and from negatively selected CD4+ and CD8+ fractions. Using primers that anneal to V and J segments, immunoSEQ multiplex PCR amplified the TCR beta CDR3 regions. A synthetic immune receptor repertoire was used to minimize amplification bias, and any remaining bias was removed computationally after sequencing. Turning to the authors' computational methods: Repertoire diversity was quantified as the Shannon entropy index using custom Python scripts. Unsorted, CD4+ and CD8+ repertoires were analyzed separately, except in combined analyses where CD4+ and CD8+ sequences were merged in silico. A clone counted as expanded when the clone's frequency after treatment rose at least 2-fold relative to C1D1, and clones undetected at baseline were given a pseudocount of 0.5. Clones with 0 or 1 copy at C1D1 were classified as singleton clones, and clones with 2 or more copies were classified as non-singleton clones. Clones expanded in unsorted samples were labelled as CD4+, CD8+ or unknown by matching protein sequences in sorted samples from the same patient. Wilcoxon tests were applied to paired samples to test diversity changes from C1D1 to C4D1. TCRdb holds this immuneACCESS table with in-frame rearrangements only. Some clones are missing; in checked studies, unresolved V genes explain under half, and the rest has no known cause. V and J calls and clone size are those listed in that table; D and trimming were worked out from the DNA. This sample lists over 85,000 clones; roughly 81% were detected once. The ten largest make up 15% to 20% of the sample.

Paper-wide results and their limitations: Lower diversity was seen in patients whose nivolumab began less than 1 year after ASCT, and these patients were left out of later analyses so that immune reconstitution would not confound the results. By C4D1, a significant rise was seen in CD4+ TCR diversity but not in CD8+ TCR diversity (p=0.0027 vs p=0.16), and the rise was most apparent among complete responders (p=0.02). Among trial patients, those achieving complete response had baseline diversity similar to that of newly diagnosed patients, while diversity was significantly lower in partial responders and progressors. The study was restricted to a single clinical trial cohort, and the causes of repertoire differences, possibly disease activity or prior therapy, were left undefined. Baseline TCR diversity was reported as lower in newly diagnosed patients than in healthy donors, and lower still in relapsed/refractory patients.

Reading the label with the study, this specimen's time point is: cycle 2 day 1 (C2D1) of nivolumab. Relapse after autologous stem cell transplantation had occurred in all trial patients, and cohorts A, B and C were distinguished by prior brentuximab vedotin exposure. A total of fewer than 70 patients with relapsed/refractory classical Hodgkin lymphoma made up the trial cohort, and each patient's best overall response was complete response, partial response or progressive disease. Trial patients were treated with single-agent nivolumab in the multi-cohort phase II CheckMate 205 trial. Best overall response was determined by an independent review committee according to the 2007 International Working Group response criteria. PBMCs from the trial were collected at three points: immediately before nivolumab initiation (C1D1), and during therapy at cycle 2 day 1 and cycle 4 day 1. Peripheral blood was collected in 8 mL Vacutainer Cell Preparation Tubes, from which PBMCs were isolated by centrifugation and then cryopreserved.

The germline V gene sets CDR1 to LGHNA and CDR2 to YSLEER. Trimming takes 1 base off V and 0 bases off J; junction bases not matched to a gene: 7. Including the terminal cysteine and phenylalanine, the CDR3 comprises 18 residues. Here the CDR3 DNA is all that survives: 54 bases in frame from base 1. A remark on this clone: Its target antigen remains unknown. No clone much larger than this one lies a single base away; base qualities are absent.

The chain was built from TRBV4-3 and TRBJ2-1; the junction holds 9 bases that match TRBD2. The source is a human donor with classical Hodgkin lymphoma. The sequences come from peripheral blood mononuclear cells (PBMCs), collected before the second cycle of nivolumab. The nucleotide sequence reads TGCGCCAGCAGCCAAGGAGCGGGGGGCGGGAGCTCCTACAATGAGCAGTTCTTC. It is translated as CASSQGAGGGSSYNEQFF.